Following are 31 T cell receptor beta chains from one sample sequenced in a study of CD8 T cells in ankylosing spondylitis. Study-wide results and limits: Among TCR beta sequences, a motif of eight highly homologous variants appeared characteristic of ankylosing spondylitis blood.

TCRdb fed the 5' RACE reads into MiXCR, producing one record per CDR3 protein. The sample carries approximately 440,000 distinct CDR3 sequences, approximately 17% recorded once. Their target antigens are unknown. Sequenced material: blood, either unsorted or a sorted T cell fraction (not recorded which). Receptors were obtained from a male donor with ankylosing spondylitis.

This clonotype was observed at least ten times. V usage is TRBV20-1 and J usage is TRBJ2-1, with 8 bases matching TRBD2. The CDR3 contains 14 residues. CDR1 DFQATT and CDR2 SNEGSKA come from the germline V gene (reference sequence). V shed 3 bases, J shed 6 bases, and the junction held 7 bases outside the gene matches. The CDR3 nucleotides read TGCAGTGCTAGTAGCCCGGGACTAGGCAATGAGCAGTTCTTC. Amino acid sequence: CSASSPGLGNEQFF.

This clonotype was counted only a few times. The chain carries TRBV29-1 and TRBJ2-7, with TRBD2 identical over 8 bases. The CDR3 is made up of 15 amino acids. V gave up 5 bases and J gave up 1 base; unmatched junction bases: 10. Per the germline V gene, CDR1 is SQVTM and CDR2 is ANQGSEA. CDR3 nucleotides: TGCAGCGTTATCGGACGGGGGGGGAGGTCCTACGAGCAGTACTTC. Translation gives CSVIGRGGRSYEQYF.

This clonotype occurred a few times. The J gene is TRBJ1-1, the V gene TRBV5-5; D is ambiguous. CDR1 is SGHKS and CDR2 is YYEKEE in the germline V gene (reference sequence). V dropped 4 bases and J dropped 5 bases, with 9 bases sitting between them. There are 12 residues in the CDR3. CDR3 sequence reads: CASSPMTTEAFF. The CDR3 nucleotides read TGTGCCAGCAGCCCTATGACGACTGAAGCTTTCTTT.

The rearrangement joins TRBV12-3 or TRBV12-4 to TRBJ2-5; D tentatively reads TRBD1 or TRBD2 (6 bases each). The CDR3 loop spans 11 amino acids. V was clipped by 5 bases and J by 11 bases, with 12 bases between them. The CDR3 loop is CASSGGPTQYF. Written as DNA, the CDR3 is TGTGCCAGCAGTGGGGGGCCCACGCAGTACTTC.

The chain links TRBV4-2 to TRBJ2-2, with TRBD2 identical over 7 bases. V was clipped by 0 bases and J by 6 bases; unmatched bases: 7. This CDR3 is 16 amino acids long. Looked up from germline, CDR1 is LGHNA and CDR2 is YNFKEQ. The DNA for the CDR3 is TGTGCCAGCAGCCAAGACGGGGGGTTTCGGTCCGGGGAGCTGTTTTTT. Translating gives CASSQDGGFRSGELFF.

This chain uses TRBV5-1 with TRBJ2-1; D call uncertain. CDR1 is SGHRS, CDR2 YFSETQ, per germline. The V gene lost 0 bases and the J gene lost 10 bases, with 11 bases spanning the gap. This CDR3 region has 13 residues. The CDR3 sequence is CASSLDSFGEQFF. Written as DNA, the CDR3 is TGCGCCAGCAGCTTGGACTCCTTTGGCGAGCAGTTCTTC.

The rearrangement joins TRBV28 to TRBJ2-7, with D possibly being TRBD1 (6 bases). Looked up from germline, CDR1 is MDHEN and CDR2 is SYDVKM. The CDR3 is 15 amino acids. Trimming took off 5 bases at V and 1 base at J, with 15 bases between the two ends. CDR3 loop: CASSPTGFASYEQYF. The CDR3 nucleotides are TGTGCCAGCAGTCCGACAGGCTTTGCTTCCTACGAGCAGTACTTC.

The table lists this clonotype with a few counts. The chain couples TRBV20-1 to TRBJ2-1, with 14 bases fitting TRBD2. The CDR3 consists of 14 residues. The germline CDR1 and CDR2 sequences are DFQATT and SNEGSKA (reference sequence). The V segment lost 6 bases and the J segment 8 bases; nucleotides outside the gene matches: 6. The CDR3 sequence is CSATGTSGGYEQFF. CDR3 DNA sequence: TGCAGTGCAACCGGGACTAGCGGGGGTTATGAGCAGTTCTTC.

This clonotype was seen at least ten times. The chain has TRBV27 and TRBJ2-2; no clear D gene. V was cut by 0 bases and J by 7 bases, with 3 bases left in between. Germline loops: CDR1 MNHEY, CDR2 SMNVEV (reference sequence). The length of the CDR3 is 12 residues. The CDR3 DNA follows: TGTGCCAGCAGTTTATCGGACGGGGAGCTGTTTTTT. This sequence encodes CASSLSDGELFF.

CDR3 region: CASSLIGAGELFF. In nucleotides, the CDR3 is TGTGCCAGCAGCCTCATCGGGGCCGGGGAGCTGTTTTTT. V is TRBV7-2 and J is TRBJ2-2; maybe TRBD2 (5 bases). CDR1 is SGHTA and CDR2 is FQGNSA in the germline V gene. V was trimmed by 5 bases and J by 6 bases, leaving 10 bases between them. The CDR3 totals 13 residues.

This clonotype was observed a few times. The CDR3 DNA reads as TGTGCCAGCAGGAGACAGGGGGACTACACCGGGGAGCTGTTTTTT. Its protein is CASRRQGDYTGELFF. The gene calls are TRBV6-1 and TRBJ2-2, with 9 nucleotides matching TRBD1. Germline V gives CDR1 MNHNS, CDR2 SASEGT. The V and J ends lost 6 bases and 3 bases, in that order; junction bases with no gene match: 5. The CDR3 contains 15 residues.

This clonotype was detected a few times. At one boundary the junction diverges from the germline segment, which might be a read error. The chain uses TRBV6-1 and TRBJ1-6, with 7 bases lining up with TRBD1. The CDR3 is 16 amino acids. The germline V gene has CDR1 MNHNS and CDR2 SASEGT. The CDR3: CASCEVGQRYNSPLHF. The CDR3 DNA follows: TGTGCCAGCTGTGAGGTGGGACAGCGCTATAATTCACCCCTCCACTTT.

The chain combines TRBV7-6 with TRBJ1-4; D ambiguous. In germline, CDR1 is SGHVS, CDR2 FNYEAQ. The V end lost 5 bases, the J end lost 10 bases, and 14 bases lay between the germline ends. This CDR3 contains 13 residues. The DNA for the CDR3 is TGTGCCAGCAGCCCCGGGGAAAAGGGAAAACTGTTTTTT. This translates into CASSPGEKGKLFF.

This clonotype was seen repeatedly, ten times or more. The chain couples TRBV24-1 to TRBJ2-4; D is undetermined. V gave up 3 bases and J gave up 2 bases, with 10 bases separating them. Germline values: CDR1 KGHDR, CDR2 SFDVKD. CDR3 size: 15 residues. The CDR3 protein is CATSDSRPTKNIQYF. DNA of the CDR3: TGTGCCACCAGTGATAGTAGACCCACCAAAAACATTCAGTACTTC.

This clonotype was counted only a few times. The J gene is TRBJ1-2, the V gene TRBV6-1, with D tentatively TRBD1 (5 bases). This CDR3 comprises 16 residues. V was pared by 5 bases and J by 0 bases, with 16 bases between. Per germline, CDR1 MNHNS and CDR2 SASEGT. The CDR3 region has the DNA TGTGCCAGCAGTCGAGGGGTTTCCAAATCTAACTATGGCTACACCTTC. Residues: CASSRGVSKSNYGYTF.

The chain combines TRBV20-1 with TRBJ1-6; D is possibly TRBD1 (5 bases). Trimming shortened V by 5 bases and J by 6 bases, and 11 bases separated the two germline ends. In germline, CDR1 is DFQATT, CDR2 SNEGSKA (reference sequence). This CDR3 comprises 13 residues. CDR3 amino acids: CSAQGLINSPLHF. DNA of the CDR3: TGCAGTGCTCAGGGACTGATTAATTCACCCCTCCACTTT.

This clonotype was counted a few times. J is TRBJ2-1 and V is TRBV2; weak D call: TRBD2 (6 bases). Trimming removed 11 bases from V and 5 bases from J, with 22 bases in between. CDR3 length: 15 residues. Germline V lookup: CDR1 SNHLY, CDR2 FYNNEI. The CDR3 DNA is TGTGCCTCCCGACTAGAGAACGGAGGGAACAATGAGCAGTTCTTC. Its translation is CASRLENGGNNEQFF.

This chain links TRBV4-1 with TRBJ1-1; D gene uncertain. The CDR3 is made up of 14 amino acids. Per the germline V gene, CDR1 is MGHRA and CDR2 is YSYEKL. Between the trimmed V and J ends, which lost 4 bases and 6 bases, there was a span of 15 bases. In DNA, the CDR3 is TGCGCCAGCAGCCGAGACGGCAGTTTGGCTGAAGCTTTCTTT. This gives the protein CASSRDGSLAEAFF.

This clonotype was counted at least ten times. The J gene is TRBJ2-1, the V gene TRBV12-3 or TRBV12-4, with D perhaps matching TRBD2 (6 bases). This CDR3 has 15 amino acids. The V and J ends lost 2 bases and 6 bases respectively, with 14 bases between them. The DNA for the CDR3 is TGTGCCAGCAGTTTATCGGGGAGGAGGGGCAATGAGCAGTTCTTC. Encoded protein: CASSLSGRRGNEQFF.

This clonotype appeared a few times. The J gene is TRBJ1-1, the V gene TRBV6-1; TRBD1 matches at 8 bases. CDR1 and CDR2 (germline): MNHNS, SASEGT. V lost 6 bases and J lost 5; bases outside the gene matches: 8. The CDR3 loop spans 14 amino acids. The CDR3 spells CASRPTRQGTEAFF. The CDR3 DNA is TGTGCCAGCAGACCAACAAGACAGGGGACTGAAGCTTTCTTT.

The V call is TRBV20-1, the J call TRBJ2-3; D remains ambiguous. Germline V lookup: CDR1 DFQATT, CDR2 SNEGSKA (reference sequence). Trimming removed 3 bases from V and 3 bases from J, with 13 bases in between. The CDR3 extends over 14 amino acids. DNA of the CDR3: TGCAGTGCTAGCTCAACTGGAAGAACAGATACGCAGTATTTT. Its protein product is CSASSTGRTDTQYF.

V gene TRBV24-1 combines with J gene TRBJ2-6; 7 bases agree with TRBD1. This CDR3 is built from 16 residues. V lost 4 bases to trimming and J lost 3 bases; unmatched junction nucleotides: 5. The V gene's germline CDR1 is KGHDR and CDR2 SFDVKD. The CDR3 DNA reads as TGTGCCACCAGTGACCCAACAGGGGTTGGGGCCAACGTCCTGACTTTC. Its protein is CATSDPTGVGANVLTF.

This clonotype was recorded a few times. This chain connects TRBV7-8 to TRBJ2-3, with unresolved D. Germline V gene lookup returns CDR1 SGHVS and CDR2 FQNEAQ. V lost 1 base to trimming and J lost 2 bases, with 7 bases between them. The CDR3 is made up of 14 amino acids. This CDR3 reads CASSLGVATDTQYF. For the CDR3, the DNA is TGTGCCAGCAGCTTAGGGGTTGCCACAGATACGCAGTATTTT.

The V call is TRBV7-2, the J call TRBJ1-2; weak D call: TRBD1 (5 bases). This CDR3 comprises 12 residues. Looked up from germline, CDR1 is SGHTA and CDR2 is FQGNSA. Trimming took off 5 bases at V and 9 bases at J, with 13 bases between the two ends. The DNA of the CDR3 is TGTGCCAGCAGCCCCTACGGGGGTCGCTACACCTTC. Its protein is CASSPYGGRYTF.

The rearrangement uses TRBV15 and TRBJ2-2; D may correspond to TRBD1 or TRBD2 (5 bases each). This CDR3 region has 15 residues. V shed 2 bases and J shed 6 bases, with 13 bases lying between them. The V gene's germline CDR1 is LNHNV and CDR2 YYDKDF (reference sequence). The CDR3 here is CATSRPTQGAGELFF. CDR3 bases: TGTGCCACCAGCAGACCCACTCAGGGAGCCGGGGAGCTGTTTTTT.

This clonotype was picked up many times. The DNA of the CDR3 is TGTGCCAGCAGCCAAGACCGGGGAGCGGGCTCCTACAATGAGCAGTTCTTC. Its translation is CASSQDRGAGSYNEQFF. This chain joins TRBV14 and TRBJ2-1; TRBD2 might be the D (6 bases). The germline V gene encodes CDR1 SGHDN and CDR2 FVKESK. CDR3 size: 17 residues. The V end lost 0 bases, the J end lost 0 bases, and 12 bases lay between the germline ends.

This clonotype was detected a few times. The chain joins TRBV20-1 to TRBJ1-1; the D gene is possibly TRBD1 (5 bases). Looked up from germline, CDR1 is DFQATT and CDR2 is SNEGSKA (reference sequence). This CDR3 spans 11 amino acids. V dropped 6 bases and J dropped 4 bases, with 9 bases sitting between them. The chain's CDR3 is CSAAGLTEAFF. The CDR3 bases are TGCAGTGCAGCAGGGCTCACTGAAGCTTTCTTT.

Ten or more counts support this clonotype. The chain carries TRBV7-9 and TRBJ2-7; a weak D match, TRBD2 (7 bases). Per germline, CDR1 SEHNR and CDR2 FQNEAQ (reference sequence). The CDR3 loop spans 14 amino acids. Trimming cost V 3 bases and J 6 bases, with 15 bases left between them. CDR3 sequence (DNA): TGTGCCAGCAGCTTTGGTCAGGGGAGGGCCGAGCAGTACTTC. This encodes CASSFGQGRAEQYF.

This chain connects TRBV7-9 to TRBJ2-7, with TRBD1 identical over 7 bases. Germline CDR1 and CDR2: SEHNR and FQNEAQ (reference sequence). The CDR3 is 17 residues long. The V gene end was trimmed by 5 bases and the J gene end by 7 bases; junction bases not matched to a gene: 20. As DNA, the CDR3 is TGTGCCAGCAGCCCTAATGTAAAGGGGGCCAGCACAGAGGAGCAGTACTTC. Amino acids: CASSPNVKGASTEEQYF.

V and J are TRBV5-5 and TRBJ1-5; the match to TRBD1 covers 7 bases. The CDR3 is 17 amino acids. Germline V gene sequence: CDR1 SGHKS, CDR2 YYEKEE (reference sequence). V lost 0 bases to trimming and J lost 2 bases; unmatched junction nucleotides: 8. CDR3 amino acids: CASSLVHRGVGNQPQHF. The CDR3 coding sequence is TGTGCCAGCAGCTTGGTCCACAGGGGCGTTGGCAATCAGCCCCAGCATTTT.

This chain uses TRBV18 with TRBJ1-1, with D uncertain. Trimming pared 0 bases from V and 0 bases from J, leaving 8 bases between. Germline CDR1 is KGHSH and CDR2 is LQKENI. The CDR3 consists of 15 residues. CDR3 bases: TGTGCCAGCTCACCACCGTCCCTGCTGAACACTGAAGCTTTCTTT. It encodes CASSPPSLLNTEAFF.